This TCR beta chain comes out of a study of multiple sclerosis patients with progressive multifocal leukoencephalopathy. Whole-study findings and limits: Before and during natalizumab, the clones expanded at PML already existed.

V was pared by 4 bases and J by 4 bases, with 16 bases between. This CDR3 contains 15 residues. The V gene's germline CDR1 is SEHNR and CDR2 FQNEAQ (reference sequence). The time point denotes: roughly 12 months of natalizumab therapy. The control group, sampled over time, had multiple sclerosis, received natalizumab and did not develop PML. Every listed patient previously received interferon beta; all PML patients were women. Worth noting for this clone: Its antigen remains unknown.

The table came from immunoSEQ multiplex PCR; TCRdb's copy has only in-frame clones and leaves some out. Among fewer than 35,000 clones listed, roughly 89% were seen once. This rearrangement joins TRBV7-9 to TRBJ1-2; D is undetermined. The receptor comes from a human donor with multiple sclerosis. The specimen was PBMCs, collected from a patient treated with natalizumab. CDR3 DNA: TGTGCCAGCAGCTCAGGACCGGGATCGTTCTATGGCTACACCTTC. It specifies CASSSGPGSFYGYTF.